The 26 T cell receptor beta chains listed next were all sequenced from one sample in a study of regulatory T cells in long-lasting Graves disease. CDR3-region Arm-PCR and iRepertoire HTBI primers produced the TCR beta libraries. TCRdb re-analysed the multiplex PCR reads in MiXCR, keeping a single row per CDR3 protein. Here the sample spans a few hundred thousand distinct CDR3 sequences, roughly a fifth being singletons. Time point given: newly diagnosed GD, antithyroid drugs for less than 3 months. The TCR library used RNA extracted from PBMCs. This sample also belongs to another study, concerning T cells in Graves' hyperthyroidism and ophthalmopathy.

The starting material was peripheral blood mononuclear cells (PBMCs), obtained at new diagnosis, from a patient treated with antithyroid drugs. The receptor source for this set is a woman between 25 and 40 years old with Graves disease.

This clonotype was seen many times. The genes are TRBV12-3 or TRBV12-4 and TRBJ2-7; tentative D call: TRBD1 (5 bases). There are 13 residues in the CDR3. V gave up 5 bases and J gave up 4 bases, with 12 bases separating them. CDR3 residues: CASSPETAYEQYF. As DNA, the CDR3 is TGTGCCAGCAGTCCAGAGACAGCTTACGAGCAGTACTTC.

This clonotype was picked up many times. This chain links TRBV3-1 with TRBJ2-5; D might be TRBD1 (6 bases). The germline V gene has CDR1 LGHDT and CDR2 YNNKEL (reference sequence). The CDR3 contains 16 residues. The germline V and J ends were trimmed by 4 bases and 5 bases, with 20 bases remaining between them. The CDR3 protein is CASSLDDQGSWETQYF. Here the CDR3 DNA reads TGTGCCAGCAGCCTGGACGATCAGGGGAGCTGGGAGACCCAGTACTTC.

This clonotype was picked up many times. The chain is built from TRBV19 and TRBJ1-2; D call uncertain. The CDR3 is made up of 19 amino acids. Germline V lookup: CDR1 LNHDA, CDR2 SQIVND (reference sequence). V gave up 6 bases and J gave up 4 bases, with 30 bases separating them. In DNA, the CDR3 is TGTGCCAGTAGCCATACTTCTGGCGGACCCCGAGCAGTTACCTATGGCTACACCTTC. Encoded protein: CASSHTSGGPRAVTYGYTF.

This clonotype showed up many times. The chain is built from TRBV19 and TRBJ1-2; the D is unclear. This CDR3 is 14 amino acids long. The V gene lost 0 bases and the J gene lost 1 base, with 6 bases spanning the gap. Per germline, CDR1 LNHDA and CDR2 SQIVND (reference sequence). CDR3 sequence reads: CASSIEDHNYGYTF. The DNA of the CDR3 is TGTGCCAGTAGTATAGAGGACCATAACTATGGCTACACCTTC.

In the case of this clonotype: The likely explanation is a read error, given a far larger clone one base away. The genes are TRBV7-2 and TRBJ2-1; TRBD2 agrees at 8 bases. The J call could be wrong; TRBJ2-5 is a better fit for the DNA end. CDR1 and CDR2 (germline): SGHTA, FQGNSA. This CDR3 comprises 15 residues. The CDR3 nucleotides read TGTGCCATCAGTCAACGGGCTAGCGGGCAAGAGACCCAGTACTTC. Encoded protein: CAISQRASGQETQYF.

This clonotype was seen repeatedly, ten times or more. The gene calls are TRBV2 and TRBJ1-5; 8 bases align to TRBD1. CDR1 and CDR2 (germline): SNHLY, FYNNEI. This CDR3 spans 13 amino acids. Losses at the gene ends were 6 bases for V and 4 bases for J; bases not matched to a gene: 2. The CDR3 loop reads CASRRDRNQPQHF. In nucleotides, the CDR3 is TGTGCCAGCAGAAGGGACAGGAATCAGCCCCAGCATTTT.

This clonotype was detected many times. V and J are TRBV7-3 and TRBJ2-3, with unresolved D. Per the germline V gene, CDR1 is SGHTA and CDR2 is FQGTGA. V gave up 4 bases and J gave up 0 bases, with 8 bases separating them. The CDR3 contains 14 residues. The DNA for the CDR3 is TGTGCCAGCAGCTCATTAACTAGCACAGATACGCAGTATTTT. This translates into CASSSLTSTDTQYF.

The sample holds many counts of this clonotype. CDR3 protein: CASSRTGASTDTQYF. In DNA, the CDR3 is TGTGCCAGCAGCCGGACAGGGGCCAGCACAGATACGCAGTATTTT. The chain couples TRBV6-4 to TRBJ2-3; 9 nucleotides agree with TRBD1. The V and J ends lost 6 bases and 0 bases, in that order; junction bases with no gene match: 4. Looked up from germline, CDR1 is MRHNA and CDR2 is SNTAGT. The CDR3 covers 15 residues.

This clonotype was counted ten times or more. The genes are TRBV30 and TRBJ1-4; D gene ambiguous. Germline-derived CDR1 and CDR2 are GTSNPN and SVGIG (reference sequence). There are 15 residues in the CDR3. V was cut by 6 bases and J by 7 bases, with 21 bases left in between. The CDR3 sequence is CACRPGLAKGEKLFF. DNA for the CDR3: TGTGCCTGTAGACCGGGCCTGGCTAAAGGTGAAAAACTGTTTTTT.

The table lists this clonotype with many counts. This chain uses TRBV30 with TRBJ1-2; D not resolved. Trimming cost V 0 bases and J 4 bases, with 12 bases left between them. The CDR3 covers 14 residues. Germline V gene lookup returns CDR1 GTSNPN and CDR2 SVGIG (reference sequence). The CDR3 protein is CAWSVPGIPYGYTF. The DNA of the CDR3 is TGTGCCTGGAGTGTACCCGGGATTCCCTATGGCTACACCTTC.

This clonotype has ten or more counts. Here the CDR3 reads CATSRGTEAFF. The CDR3 coding sequence is TGTGCCACCAGTAGAGGCACTGAAGCTTTCTTT. This sequence joins TRBV24-1 and TRBJ1-1; D remains ambiguous. Germline lookup yields CDR1 KGHDR and CDR2 SFDVKD. Trimming removed 6 bases from V and 4 bases from J, with 5 bases in between. This CDR3 contains 11 residues.

The chain uses TRBV6-1 and TRBJ2-2; D is perhaps TRBD2 (5 bases). Trimming took 5 bases from V and 0 from J, leaving 7 bases between them. CDR1 is MNHNS and CDR2 is SASEGT in the germline V gene. This CDR3 region has 14 residues. The CDR3 sequence is CASSIGTNTGELFF. The DNA of the CDR3 is TGTGCCAGCAGTATCGGGACGAACACCGGGGAGCTGTTTTTT.

This chain connects TRBV10-3 to TRBJ1-1; TRBD1 is a possible D gene (5 bases). The CDR3 length is 12 residues. Germline assignment: CDR1 ENHRY and CDR2 SYGVKD. V was trimmed by 4 bases and J by 7 bases, leaving 10 bases between them. DNA of the CDR3: TGTGCCATCAGTGTAGGGGACGGTGAAGCTTTCTTT. This sequence encodes CAISVGDGEAFF.

The genes are TRBV20-1 and TRBJ2-3, with D possibly TRBD2 on 6 matching bases. The germline V and J ends were trimmed by 3 bases and 4 bases, with 14 bases remaining between them. The CDR3 is 14 amino acids. The germline V gene encodes CDR1 DFQATT and CDR2 SNEGSKA (reference sequence). The CDR3 here is CSARRVAVPDTQYF. CDR3 coding DNA: TGCAGTGCTAGGCGGGTAGCGGTCCCAGATACGCAGTATTTT.

Turning to this clonotype: One end of the junction varies from germline; a read error may be responsible. The V and J genes are TRBV6-1 and TRBJ1-6; no definite D call. The CDR3 spans 14 residues. CDR1 is MNHNS, CDR2 SASEGT, per germline. CDR3 protein: CAGSLRVEVSPLHF. The CDR3 DNA reads TGTGCCGGCAGCCTGAGGGTAGAGGTGTCACCCCTCCACTTT.

Of note for this clonotype: Only one base separates this from a far larger clonotype, so it likely reflects a read error. The chain links TRBV6-2 or TRBV6-3 to TRBJ2-7; tentative D call: TRBD2 (6 bases). Trimming stripped 5 bases from V and 2 bases from J, with 19 bases between. There are 16 residues in the CDR3. Germline values: CDR1 MNHEY, CDR2 SVGEGT. CDR3 nucleotide sequence: TGTGCCAGCAGTACCCCATCTGGGACTGCCGCCTACGAGCAGTACTTC. It is translated as CASSTPSGTAAYEQYF.

This clonotype was picked up many times. The chain is built from TRBV20-1 and TRBJ2-5; D is perhaps TRBD1 (6 bases). The CDR3 runs 15 residues. Germline CDR1 DFQATT, CDR2 SNEGSKA (reference sequence). V lost 0 bases to trimming and J lost 2 bases, with 13 bases between them. CDR3 in amino acids: CSARDAGQPQETQYF. CDR3 DNA sequence: TGCAGTGCTAGAGATGCCGGACAGCCTCAAGAGACCCAGTACTTC.

This clonotype was observed many times. This chain connects TRBV28 to TRBJ1-2; weak D call: TRBD1 (5 bases). The CDR3 has 16 amino acids. The germline gives CDR1 MDHEN, CDR2 SYDVKM. The V and J ends lost 1 base and 4 bases respectively, with 16 bases between them. This CDR3 reads CASSLYTRGSGYGYTF. CDR3 DNA sequence: TGTGCCAGCAGTTTATATACCCGGGGCAGTGGCTATGGCTACACCTTC.

This clonotype was seen many times. The gene calls are TRBV30 and TRBJ1-2; D is undetermined. CDR1 is GTSNPN and CDR2 is SVGIG in the germline V gene (reference sequence). The CDR3 extends over 12 amino acids. V was clipped by 0 bases and J by 9 bases, with 11 bases between them. The CDR3 DNA sequence: TGTGCCTGGAGTGTAGTATCATACAGCTACACCTTC. Protein sequence: CAWSVVSYSYTF.

This clonotype was observed at least ten times. The chain couples TRBV15 to TRBJ2-5; TRBD2 matches 7 bases. The CDR3 length is 13 residues. Trimming removed 7 bases from V and 2 bases from J; junction bases left unmatched: 4. Germline lookup yields CDR1 LNHNV and CDR2 YYDKDF (reference sequence). In DNA form, the CDR3 reads TGTGCCACCACGGGGGGTCGACAAGAGACCCAGTACTTC. It specifies CATTGGRQETQYF.

This clonotype was counted many times. J is TRBJ2-1 and V is TRBV12-3 or TRBV12-4; 7 positions agree with TRBD2. Trimming at V came to 6 bases and at J to 1 base, leaving 12 bases not matched to a gene. This CDR3 region has 17 residues. Written as DNA, the CDR3 is TGTGCCAGCAGCCCAACCCTACTAGCGCGGTCCTACAATGAGCAGTTCTTC. Its translation: CASSPTLLARSYNEQFF.

Many counts were recorded for this clonotype. The chain links TRBV28 to TRBJ1-1, with a tentative D call TRBD1 (6 bases). From germline, CDR1 is MDHEN and CDR2 SYDVKM. V gave up 5 bases and J gave up 1 base, with 14 bases separating them. The CDR3 spans 15 residues. The CDR3: CASSKGGGGNTEAFF. CDR3 DNA: TGTGCCAGCAGTAAGGGAGGGGGTGGGAACACTGAAGCTTTCTTT. Using reference TRBV28 and TRBJ1-1 for the parts outside the CDR3, the full variable domain is DVKVTQSSRYLVKRTGEKVFLECVQDMDHENMFWYRQDPGLGLRLIYFSYDVKMKEKGDIPEGYSVSREKKERFSLILESASTNQTSMYLCASSKGGGGNTEAFFGQGTRLTVV.

This clonotype was recorded at least ten times. The chain carries TRBV20-1 and TRBJ1-4, with a possible D match to TRBD1 (5 bases). This CDR3 comprises 15 residues. CDR1 is DFQATT, CDR2 SNEGSKA, per germline (reference sequence). V lost 0 bases to trimming and J lost 3 bases, with 11 bases between them. The CDR3 reads CSARDPQGSNEKLFF. The CDR3 DNA reads as TGCAGTGCTAGAGATCCCCAGGGCTCTAATGAAAAACTGTTTTTT.

The V and J genes are TRBV19 and TRBJ1-5; 7 bases align to TRBD1. V lost 1 base, J lost 6 bases, and 6 bases stayed unmatched. The CDR3 is made up of 15 amino acids. Germline CDR1 LNHDA, CDR2 SQIVND (reference sequence). The CDR3 protein is CASSIGQGGTQPQHF. The CDR3 DNA sequence: TGTGCCAGTAGTATAGGGCAAGGGGGCACTCAGCCCCAGCATTTT.

The rearrangement links TRBV11-2 to TRBJ1-5; D is undetermined. The CDR3 totals 13 residues. The germline V and J ends were trimmed by 0 bases and 5 bases, with 5 bases remaining between them. The germline CDR1 and CDR2 sequences are SGHAT and FQNNGV. DNA of the CDR3: TGTGCCAGCAGCTTAGACAGTTATCAGCCCCAGCATTTT. Encoded protein: CASSLDSYQPQHF.

In regard to this clonotype: One junction end does not reproduce the germline sequence, and a read error may be involved. The chain joins TRBV18 to TRBJ1-1; no reliable D call. The germline V gene encodes CDR1 KGHSH and CDR2 LQKENI. The length of the CDR3 is 14 residues. The CDR3 DNA follows: TGTGCCACCTCACCCGTACTCGGGAACACTGAAGCCTTCTTT. Its translation is CATSPVLGNTEAFF.